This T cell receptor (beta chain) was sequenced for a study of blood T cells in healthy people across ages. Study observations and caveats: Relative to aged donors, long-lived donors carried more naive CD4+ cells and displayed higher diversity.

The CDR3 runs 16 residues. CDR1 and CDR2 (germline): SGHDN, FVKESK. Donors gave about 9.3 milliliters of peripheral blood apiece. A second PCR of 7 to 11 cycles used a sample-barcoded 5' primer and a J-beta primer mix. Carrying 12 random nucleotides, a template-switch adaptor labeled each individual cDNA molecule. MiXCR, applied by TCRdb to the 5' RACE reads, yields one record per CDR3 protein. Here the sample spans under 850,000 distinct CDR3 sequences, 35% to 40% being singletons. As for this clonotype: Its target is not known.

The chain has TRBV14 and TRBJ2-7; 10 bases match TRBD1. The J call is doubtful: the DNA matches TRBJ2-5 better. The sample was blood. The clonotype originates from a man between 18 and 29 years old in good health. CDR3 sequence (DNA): TGTGCCAGCAGCCAAGACGTGGGACAGGGGAAAGAGACCCAGTACTTC. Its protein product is CASSQDVGQGKETQYF.